Below, 9 T cell receptor beta chains from the same sample are listed, as sequenced in a study of regulatory T cells in long-lasting Graves disease. Time point specified: persistent/refractory GD, antithyroid drugs over 5 years with positive TRAb. PBMC-derived RNA was used for the TCR library. For TCR beta, libraries came from iRepertoire HTBI primers and Arm-PCR of CDR3 regions. TCRdb re-derived calls from the multiplex PCR reads in MiXCR, one entry per CDR3 protein. The sample contains 400,000 or so distinct CDR3 sequences, about 20% of which appear only once. The material sequenced was peripheral blood mononuclear cells (PBMCs), taken when the disease was refractory, from a patient treated with antithyroid drugs. The receptor set was obtained from a female donor with Graves disease.

This clonotype appeared many times. This chain connects TRBV3-1 to TRBJ1-1; TRBD1 is a possible D gene (5 bases). The CDR3 sequence is 14 residues long. V was pared by 4 bases and J by 0 bases, with 9 bases between. CDR1 and CDR2 (germline): LGHDT, YNNKEL (reference sequence). The CDR3 DNA sequence: TGTGCCAGCAGCCGGGACGTCATGAACACTGAAGCTTTCTTT. Translated, it gives CASSRDVMNTEAFF.

CDR3 in amino acids: CASSSLPTSGKPHEQYF. The CDR3 DNA follows: TGTGCCAGCAGTTCCCTCCCGACTAGCGGGAAACCTCACGAGCAGTACTTC. The rearrangement joins TRBV27 to TRBJ2-7, with 11 bases fitting TRBD2. Germline V gene sequence: CDR1 MNHEY, CDR2 SMNVEV (reference sequence). This CDR3 contains 17 residues. The trim removed 4 bases at V and 5 bases at J, leaving 13 bases unmatched.

This clonotype was found a few times. The V gene is TRBV20-1, the J gene TRBJ2-7; no clear D. Between the trimmed V and J ends, which lost 7 bases and 2 bases, there was a span of 15 bases. CDR1 is DFQATT and CDR2 is SNEGSKA in the germline V gene (reference sequence). The CDR3 runs 13 residues. In DNA form, the CDR3 reads TGCAGTGTAAACGAGCCCGAGCCCTACGAGCAGTACTTC. Its protein product is CSVNEPEPYEQYF.

This clonotype was counted ten times or more. V gene TRBV6-5 combines with J gene TRBJ1-5; D gene uncertain. V was clipped by 4 bases and J by 8 bases, with 9 bases between them. The V gene's germline CDR1 is MNHEY and CDR2 SVGAGI. The CDR3 totals 12 residues. This CDR3 is CASSFKHKPQHF. The CDR3 DNA reads as TGTGCCAGCAGTTTCAAGCATAAGCCCCAGCATTTT.

This chain connects TRBV25-1 to TRBJ1-2, with D maybe TRBD1 (5 bases). CDR3 length equals 16 residues. Trimming removed 4 bases at V and 1 base at J, with 16 bases between. Germline values: CDR1 MGHDK, CDR2 SYGVNS. The CDR3 loop is CASSGKVGDGNYGYTF. CDR3 DNA: TGTGCCAGCAGTGGAAAAGTTGGGGACGGTAACTATGGCTACACCTTC.

This clonotype showed up many times. This chain links TRBV10-3 with TRBJ1-5, with 7 bases lining up with TRBD1. The germline V gene has CDR1 ENHRY and CDR2 SYGVKD. J was trimmed by 7 bases and V by 6 bases; bases with no gene match: 15. The CDR3 is 16 amino acids. CDR3 sequence reads: CAISDTDRDRGQPQHF. For the CDR3, the DNA is TGTGCCATCAGCGACACAGACAGGGATCGCGGGCAGCCCCAGCATTTT.

This rearrangement joins TRBV12-3 or TRBV12-4 to TRBJ1-6; D is undetermined. The V end was cut by 5 bases, the J end by 7 bases, with 15 bases between. The CDR3 totals 15 residues. The CDR3 DNA reads as TGTGCCAGCAGTCACCGGACGGGCAGAAATTCACCCCTCCACTTT. Translated: CASSHRTGRNSPLHF.

The chain couples TRBV24-1 to TRBJ2-7; D uncertain. This CDR3 spans 14 amino acids. The germline V and J ends were trimmed by 4 bases and 5 bases, with 14 bases remaining between them. Germline V lookup: CDR1 KGHDR, CDR2 SFDVKD. This CDR3 is CATSDPSIGNEQYF. Here the CDR3 DNA reads TGTGCCACCAGTGACCCGAGTATAGGGAACGAGCAGTACTTC.

In this sample, this clonotype turned up many times. The chain combines TRBV7-2 with TRBJ2-5; 7 positions match TRBD2. After removal of 2 bases from V and 5 bases from J, the junction contained 14 bases not matched to a gene. The CDR3 sequence is 17 residues long. The germline V gene encodes CDR1 SGHTA and CDR2 FQGNSA. Here the CDR3 DNA reads TGTGCCAGCAGCTTAATAGGGCGGGGGTCCCTCCCTGAGACCCAGTACTTC. Encoded protein: CASSLIGRGSLPETQYF.